This TCR beta chain was identified in a study of T cells in Graves' hyperthyroidism and ophthalmopathy. The CDR3 length is 15 residues. Trimming left V 6 bases short and J 5 bases short, with 20 bases between. The germline V gene has CDR1 MDHEN and CDR2 SYDVKM. TCR beta CDR3 sequences were amplified from RNA transcripts. With the HTBI primer set, the TCR CDR3 went through a first round of RT-PCR. One entry per CDR3 protein results from TCRdb running MiXCR on the multiplex PCR reads. The sample consists of approximately 510,000 distinct CDR3 sequences, 20% to 25% of them appearing once. The sample taken for sequencing was blood. V and J are TRBV28 and TRBJ2-7; TRBD2 might be the D (5 bases). The TCR sequence derives from a man aged 18 to 29 with Graves' hyperthyroidism. The DNA for the CDR3 is TGTGCCAGCAGATCGGTCCGCGGGCCGTTTCACGAGCAGTACTTC. Its translation is CASRSVRGPFHEQYF. The entire variable domain, with the rest obtained from reference TRBV28 and TRBJ2-7, is as follows: DVKVTQSSRYLVKRTGEKVFLECVQDMDHENMFWYRQDPGLGLRLIYFSYDVKMKEKGDIPEGYSVSREKKERFSLILESASTNQTSMYLCASRSVRGPFHEQYFGPGTRLTVT.